This T cell receptor beta chain appears in the sequencing data of a study of T cell responses to AZD1222 COVID-19 vaccine. Trimming stripped 0 bases from V and 3 bases from J, with 30 bases between. The germline V gene encodes CDR1 LNHNV and CDR2 YYDKDF (reference sequence). CDR3 length equals 21 residues. Generated by immunoSEQ multiplex PCR, the TCRdb table keeps only in-frame clones and is missing some. Found here are 70,000 to 75,000 clones, roughly 75% of them singletons; the top ten hold 45% to 50%. Study results and limitations: CD4 TCRs associated with vaccination spanned spike, dominating at 160-218 and 743-854.

Note on this clone: The antigen remains undetermined.

The sequencing used peripheral blood, collected 28 days after the second AZD1222 dose. V usage is TRBV15 and J usage is TRBJ2-7, with D uncertain. This sequence was found in an adult who received the AZD1222 COVID-19 vaccine. The CDR3 region has the DNA TGTGCCACCAGCAGAGACCGTGTGTCAGGTTGGGGTACGATCCCTCTCTACGAGCAGTACTTC. Translation: CATSRDRVSGWGTIPLYEQYF.